The present entry profiles one T cell receptor beta chain with its context. Its antigen remains unidentified. TCRdb reprocessed the reads via MiXCR and lists one record per CDR3 protein. This table has roughly 700,000 distinct CDR3 sequences, about 30% appearing once. The sample is drawn from a study of T cell repertoires in cytomegalovirus infection. Across the study: Recently identified HLA-C-restricted CMV epitopes were among the peptides used. An indication of both CMV infection and matching HLA type came from public TCR beta signatures. Study observations and caveats: In two of eight donors, the top clonotype was HLA-C-restricted CMV-specific. CMV carriers with the relevant HLA were identified by cumulative public TCR beta family frequency.

Trimming cost V 7 bases and J 4 bases, with 10 bases left between them. This CDR3 is 11 amino acids long. Germline values: CDR1 SQVTM, CDR2 ANQGSEA. The source was cultured PBMCs, collected from culture after CMV antigen stimulation. The J gene is TRBJ1-1, the V gene TRBV29-1, with D maybe TRBD1 (5 bases). The receptor was derived from a human donor in good health (CMV status not recorded). Some clones in this sample may be carry-over from other donors' samples. The CDR3 protein is CSGSQGTEAFF. CDR3 DNA sequence: TGCAGCGGATCCCAGGGCACTGAAGCTTTCTTT.